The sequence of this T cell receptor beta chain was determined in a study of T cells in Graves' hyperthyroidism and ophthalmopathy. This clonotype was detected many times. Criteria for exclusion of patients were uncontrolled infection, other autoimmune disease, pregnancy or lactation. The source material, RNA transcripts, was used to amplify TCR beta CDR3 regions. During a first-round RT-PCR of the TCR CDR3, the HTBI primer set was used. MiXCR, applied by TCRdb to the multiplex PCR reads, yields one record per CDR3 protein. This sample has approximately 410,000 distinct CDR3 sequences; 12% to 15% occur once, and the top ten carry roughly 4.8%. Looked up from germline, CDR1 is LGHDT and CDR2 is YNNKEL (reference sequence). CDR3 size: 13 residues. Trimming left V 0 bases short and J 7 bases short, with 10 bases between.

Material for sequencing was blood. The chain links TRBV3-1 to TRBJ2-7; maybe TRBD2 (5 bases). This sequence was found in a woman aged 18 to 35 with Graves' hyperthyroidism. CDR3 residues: CASSQDRRGEQYF. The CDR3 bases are TGTGCCAGCAGCCAAGATCGGCGCGGGGAGCAGTACTTC.